A selection of T cell receptor beta chains follows, all from one sample in a study of human T cells and chemical hapten exposure. Each CDR3 protein gets one entry after TCRdb re-called the RACE reads with MiXCR. The table includes around 360,000 distinct CDR3 sequences, roughly 6% detected once. The starting material was whole blood, obtained in connection with sensitization to the hapten diphenylcyclopropenone (DPC). The source is a woman in her late teens or twenties with alopecia areata. Some clones in this sample may be carry-over from other donors' samples. Each CDR3 is given with its conserved first and last residue. The D gene is left open where the match is weak. The size entry is marked missing in some rows and otherwise reads once, few, many or a size class.

>few|TRBD1|TRBV12-3/TRBV12-4|TRBJ2-7
TGTGCCAGCAGTCGCCGACAGGGGGCATACGAGCAGTACTTC
CASSRRQGAYEQYF
>few|TRBD1|TRBV4-1|TRBJ2-7
TGCGCCAGCAGCGCGACGACAGGGACCGGCAACGAGCAGTACTTC
CASSATTGTGNEQYF
>NA|TRBD2|TRBV6-2/TRBV6-3|TRBJ2-7
TGTGCCAGCAGCCGCGGGGGGCTACAAGGCTACGAGCAGTACTTC
CASSRGGLQGYEQYF
>NA|NA|TRBV12-3/TRBV12-4|TRBJ2-5
TGTGCCAGCAGTTTAGCCCCAAACTGGCAGTACTTC
CASSLAPNWQYF
>NA|TRBD1|TRBV16|TRBJ1-6
TGTGCCAGCAGCCAATCGGGGACAGGGGGTTCACCCCTCCACTTT
CASSQSGTGGSPLHF
>few|TRBD2|TRBV10-2|TRBJ2-1
TGCGCCAGCAGTGGGGGACTAGCGGGGAATGAGCAGTTCTTC
CASSGGLAGNEQFF
>many|NA|TRBV6-1|TRBJ1-5
TGTGCCAGCAGTGGAAAAGCTGATCAGCCCCAGCATTTT
CASSGKADQPQHF
>many|NA|TRBV5-1|TRBJ1-2
TGCGCCAGCAGCCCGGTAACCGACAGTTACGGCTACACCTTC
CASSPVTDSYGYTF
>many|NA|TRBV7-9|TRBJ1-1
TGTGCCAGCAGCACTAGTAGGGAGTCGGCTTTCTTT
CASSTSRESAFF
>many|NA|TRBV29-1|TRBJ1-1
TGCAGCGTTCTAACAGCTCTGAACACTGAAGCTTTCTTT
CSVLTALNTEAFF
>few|TRBD2|TRBV20-1|TRBJ2-3
TGCAGTGCCGAACCCCTCACTCCCATAGCGGGGGGTGGGGATACGCAGTATTTT
CSAEPLTPIAGGGDTQYF
>NA|NA|TRBV25-1|TRBJ2-5
TGTGCCAGCAGTGATAAACGATTTGGCGAGACCCAGTACTTC
CASSDKRFGETQYF
>few|NA|TRBV10-3|TRBJ2-7
TGTGCCATCAGGCCGGAAGGGGCCTACGAGCAGTACTTC
CAIRPEGAYEQYF
>many|NA|TRBV20-1|TRBJ1-6
TGCAGTGCTAGAGACGTCGAGGGTAATTCACCCCTCCACTTT
CSARDVEGNSPLHF
>many|TRBD1|TRBV20-1|TRBJ1-2
TGCAGTGCCCGGACAGGGGGGGGCTATGGCTACACCTTC
CSARTGGGYGYTF
>NA|TRBD1|TRBV20-1|TRBJ1-2
TGCAGTGCTCTTTTTACAGGGGATGAGGAAGATGGCTACACCTTC
CSALFTGDEEDGYTF
>many|NA|TRBV7-9|TRBJ2-3
TGTGCCAGCGGAAACAATGGAGATACGCAGTATTTT
CASGNNGDTQYF
>many|NA|TRBV12-3/TRBV12-4|TRBJ1-3
TGTGCCAGCAGCGATTGGGACCTCTCTGGAAACACCATATATTTT
CASSDWDLSGNTIYF
>many|NA|TRBV12-3/TRBV12-4|TRBJ1-1
TGTGCCAGCAGCCGGTCAGGTTACGTCGAAGCTTTCTTT
CASSRSGYVEAFF
>many|TRBD1|TRBV6-1|TRBJ2-2
TGTGCCAGCAGTCAACCCTCCGGGACAGGGAGGTACACCGGGGAGCTGTTTTTT
CASSQPSGTGRYTGELFF
>few|TRBD1|TRBV6-2/TRBV6-3|TRBJ1-2
TGTGCCAGCAGCTTACAGGGGAAAAGTACCTATGGCTACACCTTC
CASSLQGKSTYGYTF
>few|TRBD1|TRBV5-1|TRBJ2-3
TGCGCCAGCAGCTTGCCAACAGGGGTCACAGATACGCAGTATTTT
CASSLPTGVTDTQYF
>few|NA|TRBV11-2|TRBJ2-1
TGTGCCAGCAGCTTGACAGACGAAATGAGAGTGGGGCAGTTCTTC
CASSLTDEMRVGQFF
>few|TRBD1|TRBV2|TRBJ1-2
TGTGCCAGCAGTTGGGGACAGCAGATTACTGGCTACACCTTC
CASSWGQQITGYTF
>many|NA|TRBV7-2|TRBJ1-2
TGTGCCAGCAGCTCCCGGCCCTATGGCTACACCTTC
CASSSRPYGYTF
>NA|TRBD2|TRBV20-1|TRBJ2-2
TGCAGTGCTTTAGCGGGAACCGGGGAGCTGTTTTTT
CSALAGTGELFF
>NA|TRBD1|TRBV7-2|TRBJ2-5
TGTGCCAGCAGCTTACCCACAGGGGCAGAGACCCAGTACTTC
CASSLPTGAETQYF
>many|NA|TRBV7-2|TRBJ2-6
TGTGCCAGCAGGTTCTCTGGGGCCAACGTCCTGACTTTC
CASRFSGANVLTF
>NA|NA|TRBV2|TRBJ2-5
TGTGCCAGCAGTGAAGGAGCCTACGCCCCGGAGACCCAGTACTTC
CASSEGAYAPETQYF
>many|TRBD1|TRBV27|TRBJ1-4
TGTGCCAGCAGTCCGTTGGGACAGGGTGAGGGTGAAAAACTGTTTTTT
CASSPLGQGEGEKLFF
>NA|TRBD2|TRBV11-2|TRBJ2-2
TGTGCCAGCAGCCGCCGGGGGGCCGGGGAGCTGTTTTTT
CASSRRGAGELFF
>NA|TRBD1|TRBV5-1|TRBJ2-7
TGCGCCAGCTTCTCCGGGACAGGGGGGCCCTACGAGAAGTACTTC
CASFSGTGGPYEKYF
>many|NA|TRBV5-1|TRBJ1-6
TGCGCCAGCAGCCCAACAGGGAATTCACCCCTCCACTTT
CASSPTGNSPLHF
>many|NA|TRBV7-2|TRBJ1-4
TGTGCCAGCAGCTTAGACAGGGTTCAGGAAAAACTGTTTTTT
CASSLDRVQEKLFF
>NA|NA|TRBV3-1|TRBJ2-6
TGTGCCAGCAGCCAAAGGTTTTTTGGGGCCAACGTCCTGACTTTC
CASSQRFFGANVLTF
>few|NA|TRBV7-2|TRBJ2-2
TGTGCCAGCACAGACCCGAACACCGGGGAGCTGTTTTTT
CASTDPNTGELFF
>many|TRBD1|TRBV20-1|TRBJ1-1
TGCAGTGCTAGGGGACAGACGAACACTGAAGCTTTCTTT
CSARGQTNTEAFF
>many|TRBD2|TRBV10-3|TRBJ2-4
TGTGCCATCAGTGAGGGAACCGGGACTACCCAAAACATTCAGTACTTC
CAISEGTGTTQNIQYF
>many|NA|TRBV27|TRBJ2-7
TGTGCCAGCAGTTTATACGGGGATCTGAACGAGCAGTACTTC
CASSLYGDLNEQYF
>few|NA|TRBV4-2|TRBJ1-5
TGTGCCAGCAGCCAATCCGTACAGGACCGGGGCAGGTCGGCCCAGCATTTT
CASSQSVQDRGRSAQHF
>many|TRBD1|TRBV7-8|TRBJ2-3
TGTGCCAGCAGCGCAGACAGGGCAGGAGACACAGATACGCAGTATTTT
CASSADRAGDTDTQYF
>few|TRBD2|TRBV28|TRBJ2-3
TGTGCCAGCAGTTCGGGACTAGCGGGGGTAGATACGCAGTATTTT
CASSSGLAGVDTQYF
>many|NA|TRBV6-5|TRBJ1-1
TGTGCCAGCAGTTCTACCCCAGGGGAAGTCACTGAAGCTTTCTTT
CASSSTPGEVTEAFF
>few|TRBD2|TRBV4-1|TRBJ2-1
TGCGCCAGCAGCCAAGCGGACGGAGCGGGATACAATGAGCAGTTCTTC
CASSQADGAGYNEQFF
>few|NA|TRBV7-3|TRBJ2-3
TGTGCCAGCAGCTCCCTTCCCGGGACAGATACGCAGTATTTT
CASSSLPGTDTQYF
>few|TRBD2|TRBV7-2|TRBJ2-3
TGTGCCAGCAGTCCTAGCGGGGGGGCCTGGGATACGCAGTATTTT
CASSPSGGAWDTQYF
>NA|NA|TRBV19|TRBJ2-7
TGTGCCAGTAGTAGCAGGACCTCCTACGAGCAGTACTTC
CASSSRTSYEQYF
>NA|NA|TRBV7-9|TRBJ2-7
TGTGCCAGCAGCTTAGCCGGCCCACATACGGGGGAGCAGTACTTC
CASSLAGPHTGEQYF
>many|TRBD1|TRBV7-9|TRBJ2-7
TGTGCCAGCAGCCCAAAAAGGGACAGGCCCTACGAGCAGTACTTC
CASSPKRDRPYEQYF